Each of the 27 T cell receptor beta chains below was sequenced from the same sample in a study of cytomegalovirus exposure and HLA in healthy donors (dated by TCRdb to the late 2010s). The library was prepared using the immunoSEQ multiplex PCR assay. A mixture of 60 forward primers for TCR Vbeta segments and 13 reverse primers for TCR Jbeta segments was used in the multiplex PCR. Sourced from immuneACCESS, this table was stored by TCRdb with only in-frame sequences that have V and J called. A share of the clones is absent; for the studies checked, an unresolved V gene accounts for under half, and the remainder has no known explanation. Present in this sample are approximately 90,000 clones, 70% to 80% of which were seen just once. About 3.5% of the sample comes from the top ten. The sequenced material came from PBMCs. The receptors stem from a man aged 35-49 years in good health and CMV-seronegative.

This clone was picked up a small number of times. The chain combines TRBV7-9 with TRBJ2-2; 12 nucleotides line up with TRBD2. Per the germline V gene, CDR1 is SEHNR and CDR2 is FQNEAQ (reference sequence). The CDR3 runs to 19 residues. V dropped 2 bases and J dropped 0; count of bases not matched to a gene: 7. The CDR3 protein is CASSLWDLAGGPNTGELFF. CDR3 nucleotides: TGTGCCAGCAGCTTATGGGATCTAGCGGGAGGGCCGAACACCGGGGAGCTGTTTTTT.

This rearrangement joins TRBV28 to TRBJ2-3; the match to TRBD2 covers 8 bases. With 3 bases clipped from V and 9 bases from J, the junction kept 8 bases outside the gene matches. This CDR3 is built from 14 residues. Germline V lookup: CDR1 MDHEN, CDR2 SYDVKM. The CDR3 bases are TGTGCCAGCAGTTTTGGACTAGCCCCAATAACGCAGTATTTT. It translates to CASSFGLAPITQYF.

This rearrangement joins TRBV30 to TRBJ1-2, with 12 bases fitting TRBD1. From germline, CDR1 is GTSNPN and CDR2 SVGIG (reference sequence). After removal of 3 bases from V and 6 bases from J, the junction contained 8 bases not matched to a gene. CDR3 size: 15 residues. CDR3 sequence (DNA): TGTGCCTGGAGACGGCGGCGGGACAGGGGGCATGGCTACACCTTC. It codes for CAWRRRRDRGHGYTF.

The CDR3 DNA follows: TGCAGCGTTGCGCCGGGACAGACCTACAATGAGCAGTTCTTC. The encoded protein is CSVAPGQTYNEQFF. The rearrangement links TRBV29-1 to TRBJ2-1; 7 bases are a match to TRBD1. Losses at the gene ends were 4 bases for V and 2 bases for J; bases not matched to a gene: 5. The CDR3 has 14 residues. Per the germline V gene, CDR1 is SQVTM and CDR2 is ANQGSEA.

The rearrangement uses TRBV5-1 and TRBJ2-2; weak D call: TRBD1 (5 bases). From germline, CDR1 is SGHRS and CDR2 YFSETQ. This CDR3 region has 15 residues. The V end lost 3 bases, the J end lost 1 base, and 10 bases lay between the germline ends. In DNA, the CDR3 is TGCGCCAGCAGCTCCTCAGACAGGAACACCGGGGAGCTGTTTTTT. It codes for CASSSSDRNTGELFF. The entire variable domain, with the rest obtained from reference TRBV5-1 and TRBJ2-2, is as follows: KAGVTQTPRYLIKTRGQQVTLSCSPISGHRSVSWYQQTPGQGLQFLFEYFSETQRNKGNFPGRFSGRQFSNSRSEMNVSTLELGDSALYLCASSSSDRNTGELFFGEGSRLTVL.

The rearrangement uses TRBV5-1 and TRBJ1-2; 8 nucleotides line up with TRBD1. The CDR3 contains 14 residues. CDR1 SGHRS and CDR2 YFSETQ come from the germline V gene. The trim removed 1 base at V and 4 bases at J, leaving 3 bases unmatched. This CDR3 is CASSLRGQAYGYTF. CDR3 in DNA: TGCGCCAGCAGCTTGCGGGGACAGGCCTATGGCTACACCTTC.

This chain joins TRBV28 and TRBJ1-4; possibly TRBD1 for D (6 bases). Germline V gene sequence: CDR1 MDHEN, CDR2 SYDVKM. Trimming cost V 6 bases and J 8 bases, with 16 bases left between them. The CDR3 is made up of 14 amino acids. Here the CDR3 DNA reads TGTGCCAGCAGGGACTTTGGACAGATAGAAAAACTGTTTTTT. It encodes CASRDFGQIEKLFF.

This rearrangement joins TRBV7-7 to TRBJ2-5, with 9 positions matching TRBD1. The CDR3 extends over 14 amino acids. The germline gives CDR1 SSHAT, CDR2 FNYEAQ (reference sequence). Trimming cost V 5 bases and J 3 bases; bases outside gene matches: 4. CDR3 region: CASSPDRGKETQYF. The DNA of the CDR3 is TGTGCCAGCAGCCCGGACAGGGGTAAAGAGACCCAGTACTTC. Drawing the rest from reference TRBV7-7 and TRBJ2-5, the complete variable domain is GAGVSQSPRYKVTKRGQDVTLRCDPISSHATLYWYQQALGQGPEFLTYFNYEAQPDKSGLPSDRFSAERPEGSISTLTIQRTEQRDSAMYRCASSPDRGKETQYFGPGTRLLVL.

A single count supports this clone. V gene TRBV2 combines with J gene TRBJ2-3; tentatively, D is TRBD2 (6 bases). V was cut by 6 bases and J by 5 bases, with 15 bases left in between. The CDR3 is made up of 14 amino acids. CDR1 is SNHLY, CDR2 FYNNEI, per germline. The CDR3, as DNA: TGTGCCAGCAGGGGACTCGAAAGCCTAGATACGCAGTATTTT. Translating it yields CASRGLESLDTQYF.

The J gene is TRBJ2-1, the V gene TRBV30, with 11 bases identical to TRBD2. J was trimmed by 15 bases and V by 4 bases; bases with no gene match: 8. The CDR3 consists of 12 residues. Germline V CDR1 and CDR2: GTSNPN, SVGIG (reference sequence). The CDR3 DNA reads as TGTGCCTGGATCGTTAGCGGGAGGGCCCCGTTCTTC. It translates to CAWIVSGRAPFF.

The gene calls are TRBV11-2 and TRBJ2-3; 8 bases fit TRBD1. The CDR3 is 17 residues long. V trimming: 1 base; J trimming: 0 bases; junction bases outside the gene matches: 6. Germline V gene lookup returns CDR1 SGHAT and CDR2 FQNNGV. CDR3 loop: CASSLGDRPDSTDTQYF. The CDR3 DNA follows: TGTGCCAGCAGCTTAGGGGACAGGCCTGATAGCACAGATACGCAGTATTTT.

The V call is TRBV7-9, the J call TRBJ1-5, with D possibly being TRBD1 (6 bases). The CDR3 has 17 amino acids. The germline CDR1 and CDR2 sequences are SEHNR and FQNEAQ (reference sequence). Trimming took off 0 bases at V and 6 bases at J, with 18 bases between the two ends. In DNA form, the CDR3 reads TGTGCCAGCAGCTTAGCGGTGGACAGAACGGACAGTCAGCCCCAGCATTTT. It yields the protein CASSLAVDRTDSQPQHF. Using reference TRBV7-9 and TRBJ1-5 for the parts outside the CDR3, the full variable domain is DTGVSQNPRHKITKRGQNVTFRCDPISEHNRLYWYRQTLGQGPEFLTYFQNEAQLEKSRLLSDRFSAERPKGSFSTLEIQRTEQGDSAMYLCASSLAVDRTDSQPQHFGDGTRLSIL.

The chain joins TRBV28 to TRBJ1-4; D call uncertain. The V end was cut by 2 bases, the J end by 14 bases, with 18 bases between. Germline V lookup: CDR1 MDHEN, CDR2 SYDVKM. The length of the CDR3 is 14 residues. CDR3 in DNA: TGTGCCAGCAGTTTAATCGTTTCGGGGTGTGGGCTGTTTTTT. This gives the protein CASSLIVSGCGLFF.

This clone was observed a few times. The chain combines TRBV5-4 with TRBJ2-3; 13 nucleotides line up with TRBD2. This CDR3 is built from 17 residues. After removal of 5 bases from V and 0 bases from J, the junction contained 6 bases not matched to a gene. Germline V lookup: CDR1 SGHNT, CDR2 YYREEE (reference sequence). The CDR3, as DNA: TGTGCCAGCAGTCTAAGACTAGCGGGGGGAAGCACAGATACGCAGTATTTT. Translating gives CASSLRLAGGSTDTQYF.

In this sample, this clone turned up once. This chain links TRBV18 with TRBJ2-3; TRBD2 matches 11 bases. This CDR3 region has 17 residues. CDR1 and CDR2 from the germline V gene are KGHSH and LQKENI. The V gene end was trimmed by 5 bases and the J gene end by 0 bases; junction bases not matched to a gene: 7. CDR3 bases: TGTGCCAGCTCAGTAGCGGGAGGGCCCTTGAGCACAGATACGCAGTATTTT. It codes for CASSVAGGPLSTDTQYF.

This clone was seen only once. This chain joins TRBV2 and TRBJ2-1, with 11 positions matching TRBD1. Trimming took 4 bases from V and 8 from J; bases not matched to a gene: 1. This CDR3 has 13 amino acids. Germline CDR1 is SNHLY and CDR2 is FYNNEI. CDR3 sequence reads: CASSGTGGYEQFF. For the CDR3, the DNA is TGTGCCAGCAGTGGGACAGGGGGCTATGAGCAGTTCTTC.

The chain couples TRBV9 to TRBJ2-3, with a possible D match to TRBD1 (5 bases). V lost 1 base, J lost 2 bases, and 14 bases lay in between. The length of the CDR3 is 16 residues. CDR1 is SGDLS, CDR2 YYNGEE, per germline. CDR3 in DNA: TGTGCCAGCAGCGTAAGTGCCGGACAAAACACAGATACGCAGTATTTT. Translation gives CASSVSAGQNTDTQYF.

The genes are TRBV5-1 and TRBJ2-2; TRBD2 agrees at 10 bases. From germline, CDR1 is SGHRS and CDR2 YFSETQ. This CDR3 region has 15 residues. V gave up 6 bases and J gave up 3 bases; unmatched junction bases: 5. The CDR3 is CASTISGRDTGELFF. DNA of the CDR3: TGCGCCAGCACTATCAGCGGGAGGGACACCGGGGAGCTGTTTTTT.

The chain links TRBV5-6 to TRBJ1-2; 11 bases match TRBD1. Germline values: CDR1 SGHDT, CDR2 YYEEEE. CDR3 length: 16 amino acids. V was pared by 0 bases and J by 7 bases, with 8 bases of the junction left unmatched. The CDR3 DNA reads TGTGCCAGCAGCTTGGTTAATGGACAGGGGGCATCTGGCTACACCTTC. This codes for CASSLVNGQGASGYTF.

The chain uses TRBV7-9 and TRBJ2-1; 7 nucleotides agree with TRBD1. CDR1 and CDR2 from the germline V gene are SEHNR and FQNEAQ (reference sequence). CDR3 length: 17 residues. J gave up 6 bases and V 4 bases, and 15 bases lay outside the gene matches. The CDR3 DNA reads TGTGCCAGCAGCTCAATGGACACAGGGGATTTGGGCAATGAGCAGTTCTTC. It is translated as CASSSMDTGDLGNEQFF.

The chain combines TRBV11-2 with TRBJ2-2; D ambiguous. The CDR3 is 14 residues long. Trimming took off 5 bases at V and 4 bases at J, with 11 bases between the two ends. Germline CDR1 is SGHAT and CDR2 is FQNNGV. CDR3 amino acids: CASSRLGPTGELFF. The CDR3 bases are TGTGCCAGCAGCCGGCTGGGCCCCACCGGGGAGCTGTTTTTT.

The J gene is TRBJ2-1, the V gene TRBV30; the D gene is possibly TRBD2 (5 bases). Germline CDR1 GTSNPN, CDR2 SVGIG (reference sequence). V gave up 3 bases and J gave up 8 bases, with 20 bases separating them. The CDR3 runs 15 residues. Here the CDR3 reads CAWSVRRTLADEQFF. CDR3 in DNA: TGTGCCTGGAGCGTTCGAAGAACCCTAGCCGATGAGCAGTTCTTC. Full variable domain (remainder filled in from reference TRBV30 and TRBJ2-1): SQTIHQWPATLVQPVGSPLSLECTVEGTSNPNLYWYRQAAGRGLQLLFYSVGIGQISSEVPQNLSASRPQDRQFILSSKKLLLSDSGFYLCAWSVRRTLADEQFFGPGTRLTVL.

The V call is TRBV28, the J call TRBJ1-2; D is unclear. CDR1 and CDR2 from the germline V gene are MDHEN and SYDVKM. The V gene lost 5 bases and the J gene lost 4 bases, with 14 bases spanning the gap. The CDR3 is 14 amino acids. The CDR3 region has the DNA TGTGCCAGCAGTCCCCCGGGAGGGCCCTATGGCTACACCTTC. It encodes CASSPPGGPYGYTF.

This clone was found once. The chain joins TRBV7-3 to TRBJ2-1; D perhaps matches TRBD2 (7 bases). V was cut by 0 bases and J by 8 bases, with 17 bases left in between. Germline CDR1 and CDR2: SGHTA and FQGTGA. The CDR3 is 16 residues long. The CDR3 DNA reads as TGTGCCAGCAGCTTAACCCCGGATGCGGGGGCCGATGAGCAGTTCTTC. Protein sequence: CASSLTPDAGADEQFF.

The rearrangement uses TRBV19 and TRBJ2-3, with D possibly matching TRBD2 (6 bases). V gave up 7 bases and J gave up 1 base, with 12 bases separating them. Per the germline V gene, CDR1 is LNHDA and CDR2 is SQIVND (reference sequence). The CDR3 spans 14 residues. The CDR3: CASTPGLGTDTQYF. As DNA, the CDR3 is TGTGCCAGTACCCCGGGACTCGGCACAGATACGCAGTATTTT.

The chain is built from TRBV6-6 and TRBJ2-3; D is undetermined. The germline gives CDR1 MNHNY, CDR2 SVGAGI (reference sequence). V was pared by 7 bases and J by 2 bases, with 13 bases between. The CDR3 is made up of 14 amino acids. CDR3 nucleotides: TGTGCCAGCACCTTGACGGAGAACACAGATACGCAGTATTTT. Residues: CASTLTENTDTQYF.

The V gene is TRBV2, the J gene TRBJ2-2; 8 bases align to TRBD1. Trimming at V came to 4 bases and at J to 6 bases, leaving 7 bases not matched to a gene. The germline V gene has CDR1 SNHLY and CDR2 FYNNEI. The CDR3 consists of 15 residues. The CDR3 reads CASSARGRKAGELFF. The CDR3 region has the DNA TGTGCCAGCAGTGCCAGGGGGCGTAAAGCCGGGGAGCTGTTTTTT. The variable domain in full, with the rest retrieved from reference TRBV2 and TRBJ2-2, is EPEVTQTPSHQVTQMGQEVILRCVPISNHLYFYWYRQILGQKVEFLVSFYNNEISEKSEIFDDQFSVERPDGSNFTLKIRSTKLEDSAMYFCASSARGRKAGELFFGEGSRLTVL.